The clone carrying this TCR beta chain has more than one count but fewer than ten. CD4+ T cell IFNgamma after overnight CMV lysate exposure gave donor CMV status. The beta constant-region primer was an equimolar mix of two oligonucleotides covering TRBC1 and TRBC2. An oligonucleotide with the SP2 primer and a 12-nucleotide UMI was ligated to the cDNA 3' end. TCRdb reprocessed the UMI-ligation and nested PCR reads via MiXCR and lists one record per CDR3 protein. Of about 85,000 distinct CDR3 sequences in the sample, about an eighth were seen once. This record comes from a study of naive and memory T cell subsets. The germline CDR1 and CDR2 sequences are SGHTA and FQGTGA. CDR3 length: 15 amino acids. Between the trimmed V and J ends, which lost 2 bases and 7 bases, there was a span of 16 bases.

The genes are TRBV7-3 and TRBJ2-3; perhaps TRBD1 as D (5 bases). The sequence derives from a human donor in good health. Input material: central memory CD4+ T cells from blood. In DNA form, the CDR3 reads TGTGCCAGCAGCTTAGGCTCTGGCAGGGCAAATACGCAGTATTTT. As protein: CASSLGSGRANTQYF. Drawing the rest from reference TRBV7-3 and TRBJ2-3, the complete variable domain is GAGVSQTPSNKVTEKGKYVELRCDPISGHTALYWYRQSLGQGPEFLIYFQGTGAADDSGLPNDRFFAVRPEGSVSTLKIQRTERGDSAVYLCASSLGSGRANTQYFGPGTRLTVL.